This record concerns one T cell receptor beta chain sequence. Its antigen is currently unknown. TCRdb used MiXCR to reprocess the 5' RACE reads, holding one entry per CDR3 protein. The table includes more than 350,000 distinct CDR3 sequences, around 10% detected once. The sample originates from a study of T cells after yellow fever vaccination. The study's findings and limits: Post-booster repertoires contained most primary-vaccination clones again (about 96% CD4, about 90% CD8). Contamination by abundant bulk-population clonotypes could be present in FACS-sorted repertoires.

Germline V lookup: CDR1 MDHEN, CDR2 SYDVKM. V dropped 5 bases and J dropped 5; count of bases not matched to a gene: 6. There are 15 residues in the CDR3. Material: PBMCs, obtained on the day of the first yellow fever vaccination. This chain links TRBV28 with TRBJ2-5; 12 bases are shared with TRBD2. This TCR derives from a man aged 18-30 years who received the YFV17D yellow fever vaccine. The CDR3 DNA sequence: TGTGCCAGCAGTATTGGGACTAGCGGGTCTGAGACCCAGTACTTC. Translation gives CASSIGTSGSETQYF.